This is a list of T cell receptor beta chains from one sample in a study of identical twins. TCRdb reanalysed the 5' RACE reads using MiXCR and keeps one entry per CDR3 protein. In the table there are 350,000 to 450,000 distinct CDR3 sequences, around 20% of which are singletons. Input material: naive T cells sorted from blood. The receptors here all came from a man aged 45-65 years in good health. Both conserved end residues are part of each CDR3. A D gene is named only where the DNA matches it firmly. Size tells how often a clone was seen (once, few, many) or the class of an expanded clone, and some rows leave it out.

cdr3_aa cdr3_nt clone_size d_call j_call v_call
CASSYRSGSQETQYF TGTGCCAGCAGTTATAGGTCAGGCTCCCAAGAGACCCAGTACTTC few NA TRBJ2-5 TRBV6-5
CASRISTSIVQFF TGTGCCAGCAGAATATCGACTAGTATTGTGCAGTTCTTC NA NA TRBJ2-1 TRBV6-6
CASTLTSGSPYEQYF TGTGCCAGCACCTTGACTAGCGGGAGTCCCTACGAGCAGTACTTC NA TRBD2 TRBJ2-7 TRBV28
CATSRAASSGNTIYF TGTGCCACCAGCAGAGCAGCGAGCTCTGGAAACACCATATATTTT NA NA TRBJ1-3 TRBV15
CASSLTSSAGELFF TGTGCCAGCAGCTTGACCTCGAGCGCGGGGGAGCTGTTTTTT few NA TRBJ2-2 TRBV5-5
CASSLKLSPVSNQPQHF TGTGCCAGCAGTTTAAAACTGAGCCCGGTTAGCAATCAGCCCCAGCATTTT NA NA TRBJ1-5 TRBV12-3/TRBV12-4
CASSYPGTTDTQYF TGTGCCAGCAGTTACCCCGGGACCACAGATACGCAGTATTTT few NA TRBJ2-3 TRBV6-5
CATSDLAGDLMEQFF TGTGCCACCAGTGACTTAGCGGGGGACTTAATGGAGCAGTTCTTC few TRBD2 TRBJ2-1 TRBV24-1
CASSTSGRWGTGELFF TGTGCCAGCAGCACTAGCGGGAGATGGGGCACCGGGGAGCTGTTTTTT NA TRBD2 TRBJ2-2 TRBV4-2
CASSLERSGRANEQFF TGTGCCAGCAGCTTAGAGCGGAGCGGGAGGGCCAATGAGCAGTTCTTC few TRBD2 TRBJ2-1 TRBV11-2
CASSFDRGRQETQYF TGTGCCAGCAGCTTTGACAGGGGGCGTCAAGAGACCCAGTACTTC NA TRBD1 TRBJ2-5 TRBV7-2
CASSSIGSGANVLTF TGTGCCAGCAGTTCGATTGGGTCGGGGGCCAACGTCCTGACTTTC few NA TRBJ2-6 TRBV28
CASSVGAGPDTQYF TGTGCCAGCAGCGTAGGGGCGGGGCCAGATACGCAGTATTTT NA NA TRBJ2-3 TRBV9
CASSYQVPTNTGELFF TGTGCCAGCAGTTACCAGGTACCCACGAACACCGGGGAGCTGTTTTTT few NA TRBJ2-2 TRBV6-5
CASSFRGTNEQYF TGTGCCAGCAGTTTCCGCGGGACTAACGAGCAGTACTTC few TRBD2 TRBJ2-7 TRBV12-3/TRBV12-4
CSAILGDTQYF TGCAGTGCTATACTGGGAGATACGCAGTATTTT few NA TRBJ2-3 TRBV20-1
CSANSQNEQYF TGCAGTGCTAATTCTCAGAACGAGCAGTACTTC NA NA TRBJ2-7 TRBV20-1
CASSPKGAQETQYF TGTGCCAGCAGCCCAAAGGGGGCCCAAGAGACCCAGTACTTC NA TRBD1 TRBJ2-5 TRBV3-1
CASRSPVGYGYTF TGTGCCAGCAGATCGCCGGTAGGCTATGGCTACACCTTC NA NA TRBJ1-2 TRBV7-2
CASSYSNIQYF TGTGCCAGCAGTTACTCGAACATTCAGTACTTC NA NA TRBJ2-4 TRBV6-2/TRBV6-3
CASSYSGQNYGYTF TGTGCCAGCAGTTACTCGGGGCAGAACTATGGCTACACCTTC NA NA TRBJ1-2 TRBV6-5
CASSSSRPGLKAYEQYF TGTGCCAGCAGCTCTAGTAGGCCGGGGCTGAAAGCCTACGAGCAGTACTTC NA NA TRBJ2-7 TRBV7-2
CASSFRQGRTPYEQYF TGTGCCAGCAGTTTCCGACAGGGCCGAACCCCCTACGAGCAGTACTTC many TRBD1 TRBJ2-7 TRBV27
CASSVEGLNSETQYF TGTGCCAGCAGCGTAGAAGGATTGAACTCGGAGACCCAGTACTTC NA NA TRBJ2-5 TRBV9
CASSQQINEQFF TGTGCCAGCTCACAACAAATCAATGAGCAGTTCTTC few NA TRBJ2-1 TRBV18
CASSYFGQGSEKLFF TGTGCCAGCAGTTACTTCGGACAGGGCTCTGAAAAACTGTTTTTT many TRBD1 TRBJ1-4 TRBV6-5
CASRPTSGGVGELFF TGTGCCAGCCGCCCGACTAGCGGGGGAGTCGGGGAGCTGTTTTTT many TRBD2 TRBJ2-2 TRBV6-1
CSARDRESSYEQYF TGCAGTGCGAGGGACAGGGAGAGCTCCTACGAGCAGTACTTC many TRBD1 TRBJ2-7 TRBV20-1
CAISGHQTGYSYEQYF TGTGCCATCAGCGGCCACCAAACGGGGTACTCCTACGAGCAGTACTTC NA NA TRBJ2-7 TRBV10-3
CASSQTSSYEQYF TGCGCCAGCAGCCAGACTTCGTCCTACGAGCAGTACTTC few NA TRBJ2-7 TRBV5-1
CATSRDVGQFYEQYF TGTGCCACCAGCAGAGATGTGGGACAGTTCTACGAGCAGTACTTC NA TRBD1 TRBJ2-7 TRBV15
CSAIEFAGGYNEQFF TGCAGTGCTATAGAGTTCGCAGGGGGCTACAATGAGCAGTTCTTC NA TRBD1 TRBJ2-1 TRBV20-1
CSVTETAYLVEQFF TGCAGCGTCACCGAGACAGCTTACCTAGTGGAGCAGTTCTTC many NA TRBJ2-1 TRBV29-1
CASSNLGDPYEQYF TGTGCCAGCAGCAACTTAGGGGATCCCTACGAGCAGTACTTC many NA TRBJ2-7 TRBV6-1
CASSLGGVEQYF TGCGCCAGCAGCTTGGGAGGGGTCGAGCAGTACTTC many NA TRBJ2-7 TRBV5-1
CASSFIRRRGPLTGELFF TGTGCCAGCAGTTTCATACGGAGGAGGGGGCCTCTCACCGGGGAGCTGTTTTTT many NA TRBJ2-2 TRBV11-2
CASSFNQQVSGELFF TGTGCCAGCAGCTTCAATCAACAGGTTTCTGGGGAGCTGTTTTTT NA NA TRBJ2-2 TRBV7-7
CASSPRGSSTDTQYF TGTGCCAGCTCACCACGAGGTTCTAGCACAGATACGCAGTATTTT NA NA TRBJ2-3 TRBV18
CASSLGTGRSPLHF TGCGCCAGCAGCTTGGGGACAGGGCGCTCACCCCTCCACTTT NA TRBD1 TRBJ1-6 TRBV5-1
CAIRSDRATEAFF TGTGCCATCAGGTCGGACAGGGCCACTGAAGCTTTCTTT NA TRBD1 TRBJ1-1 TRBV10-3